A selection of T cell receptor beta chains follows, all from one sample in a study of regulatory T cells in long-lasting Graves disease. TCRdb used MiXCR to reprocess the multiplex PCR reads, holding one entry per CDR3 protein. The table records some 460,000 distinct CDR3 sequences, about a sixth of them present only once. This same sample was also part of a study on T cells in Graves' hyperthyroidism and ophthalmopathy.

Sample: peripheral blood mononuclear cells (PBMCs), taken at new diagnosis, from a patient treated with antithyroid drugs. Source of these receptors: a man between 35 and 55 years old with Graves disease. The CDR3 runs from the conserved cysteine through the conserved F or W. Fields, in order: J gene, clone size, V gene, D gene, CDR3 DNA, CDR3 protein. A D gene is named only where the DNA matches it firmly. Clone sizes are given selectively: once, few, many, or a class where the clone is expanded.

TRBJ2-1,many,TRBV7-9,TRBD1,TGTGCCAGCAGCTTAAGGAATTACAGGGGGGATGAGCAGTTCTTC,CASSLRNYRGDEQFF
TRBJ1-2,many,TRBV12-5,NA,TGTGCTAGTGGTGCCGATATACAGGGAAAAGACTATGGCTACACCTTC,CASGADIQGKDYGYTF
TRBJ1-6,NA,TRBV28,NA,TGTGCCAGCAGTCAAGGGAAGGGTAGGAATTCACCCCTCCACTTT,CASSQGKGRNSPLHF
TRBJ1-6,many,TRBV5-1,NA,TGCGCCAGCAGCTTGAACCAGGGTTCACCCCTCCACTTT,CASSLNQGSPLHF
TRBJ2-5,many,TRBV20-1,TRBD1,TGCAGTGCTATATCGGACAGGGAATTGGAGACCCAGTACTTC,CSAISDRELETQYF
TRBJ2-5,few,TRBV6-1,TRBD2,TGTGCCAGCGGAGCGCGGGAGGGAGAGACCCAGTACTTC,CASGAREGETQYF
TRBJ1-5,NA,TRBV24-1,NA,TGTGCCACCGCAAAAAGGAGCAATCAGCCCCAGCATTTT,CATAKRSNQPQHF
TRBJ2-1,few,TRBV20-1,NA,TGCAGTGCTAGCGAAAGCTCCTACAATGAGCAGTTCTTC,CSASESSYNEQFF
TRBJ1-5,many,TRBV28,NA,TGTGCCAGCAGGGTACCCAGTCAGCGCCAGCATTTT,CASRVPSQRQHF
TRBJ2-1,many,TRBV27,TRBD2,TGTGCCAGCAGCCACTCCAGGGGGGGACTAGCGGGCCACAGCTCCTACAATGAGCAGTTCTTC,CASSHSRGGLAGHSSYNEQFF
TRBJ2-3,many,TRBV5-1,NA,TGCGCCAGCAGTATGACGCGGGTTGTGGATACGCAGTATTTT,CASSMTRVVDTQYF
TRBJ2-2,NA,TRBV2,NA,TGTGCCAGCACCCCGGGGGCGAACACCGGGGAGCTGTTTTTT,CASTPGANTGELFF
TRBJ2-1,many,TRBV5-1,TRBD2,TGCGCCAGCAGCCTAATAGCGGGGGCCGGCAATGAGCAGTTCTTC,CASSLIAGAGNEQFF
TRBJ2-1,NA,TRBV7-3,TRBD2,TGTGCCAGCAGCACACTGCTAGCGGGAGGATTGGATGAGCAGTTCTTC,CASSTLLAGGLDEQFF
TRBJ2-3,many,TRBV20-1,NA,TGCAGTGCTAGACAACTCTTGGTCGGCCCAGATACGCAGTATTTT,CSARQLLVGPDTQYF
TRBJ2-7,many,TRBV27,TRBD1,TGTGCCAGCAGCCGGACAGGGGTTTACGAGCAGTACTTC,CASSRTGVYEQYF
TRBJ1-1,many,TRBV2,NA,TGTGCCAGCAGTGATTCGGGGCCGCCCACTGAAGCTTTCTTT,CASSDSGPPTEAFF
TRBJ2-5,many,TRBV3-1,NA,TGTGCCAGCAGCCAAGGAGCGGTGGAGACCCAGTACTTC,CASSQGAVETQYF
TRBJ2-2,few,TRBV9,NA,TGTGCCAGCAGACAGAACACCGGGGAGCTGTTTTTT,CASRQNTGELFF
TRBJ2-2,NA,TRBV19,NA,TGTGCCAGTAGTAAAACCTCAGGGGCCAACACCGGGGAGCTGTTTTTT,CASSKTSGANTGELFF
TRBJ2-2,few,TRBV5-6,NA,TGTGCCAGCAGCTTGGGACTCCCCGGGACCGGGGAGCTGTTTTTT,CASSLGLPGTGELFF
TRBJ2-5,many,TRBV11-2,TRBD1,TGTGCCAGCAGCAAGACAGGGGCTGAGGGCGAGACCCAGTACTTC,CASSKTGAEGETQYF